The present entry profiles one T cell receptor beta chain with its context. This CDR3 is built from 15 residues. V lost 5 bases and J lost 7; bases outside the gene matches: 8. Germline CDR1 reads SGHVS; CDR2 reads FQNEAQ. The PCR employed 60 Vbeta primers together with 13 Jbeta primers. Produced via immunoSEQ multiplex PCR; TCRdb's table is partial and in-frame only. This sample has tens of thousands of clones; around 72% occur once, and the top ten carry around 10%. These data belong to a study of cytomegalovirus exposure and HLA in healthy donors. The J gene is TRBJ2-2, the V gene TRBV7-8; TRBD2 aligns across 9 bases. The clonotype was recovered from a woman aged 40-49 years in good health and CMV-seropositive. What was sequenced was PBMCs. The CDR3: CASSVRGGGVGELFF. The CDR3 region has the DNA TGTGCCAGCAGCGTACGCGGGGGGGGAGTCGGGGAGCTGTTTTTT.